This T cell receptor (beta chain) was documented in a study of CD8+ T cells in alopecia areata. CDR1 is MNHEY, CDR2 SMNVEV, per germline (reference sequence). Between the trimmed V and J ends, which lost 6 bases and 3 bases, there was a span of 13 bases. The CDR3 runs to 14 residues. The authors extracted RNA and reverse transcribed it into cDNA as the sequencing template. Assay: immunoSEQ multiplex PCR; the TCRdb copy retains only in-frame clones and omits some. The table has roughly 110,000 clones, about three fifths seen once. With respect to this clone: Its antigen is not identified.

Described treatment: oral pan-JAK inhibitor, 5-10 mg twice daily. From alopecia areata patients, lesional scalp punch biopsies and peripheral blood were collected. The study, taken as a whole, reports: Affected lesional scalp, above all in alopecia totalis/universalis, was more clonal than normal scalp. Scalp clonality and expanded CD8+ clones among the top 100 fell significantly with tofacitinib.

Sample: CD8+ T cells sorted from blood, taken at week 24, from a patient treated with tofacitinib. The rearrangement links TRBV27 to TRBJ2-3; D may be TRBD2 (7 bases). This TCR came from a human donor with alopecia areata. Here the CDR3 reads CASRSQGGTDTQYF. The CDR3 region has the DNA TGTGCCAGCAGATCACAGGGAGGGACAGATACGCAGTATTTT.